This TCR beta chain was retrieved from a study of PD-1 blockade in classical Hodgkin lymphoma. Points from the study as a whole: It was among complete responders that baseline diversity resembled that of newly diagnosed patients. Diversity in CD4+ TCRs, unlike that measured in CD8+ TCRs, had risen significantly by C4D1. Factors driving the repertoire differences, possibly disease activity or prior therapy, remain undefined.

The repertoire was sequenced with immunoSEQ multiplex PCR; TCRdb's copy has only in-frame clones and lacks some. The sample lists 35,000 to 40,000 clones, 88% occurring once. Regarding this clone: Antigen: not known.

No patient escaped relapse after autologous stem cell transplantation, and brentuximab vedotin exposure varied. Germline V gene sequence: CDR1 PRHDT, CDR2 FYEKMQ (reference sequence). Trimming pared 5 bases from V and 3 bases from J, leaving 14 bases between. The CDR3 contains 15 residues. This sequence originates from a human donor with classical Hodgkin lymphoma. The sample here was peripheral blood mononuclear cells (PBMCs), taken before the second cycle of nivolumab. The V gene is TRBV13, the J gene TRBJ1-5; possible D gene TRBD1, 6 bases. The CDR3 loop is CASSQNRVANQPQHF. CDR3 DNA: TGTGCCAGCAGCCAGAACAGGGTTGCCAATCAGCCCCAGCATTTT.